The TCR beta chain under discussion was sequenced for a study of PD-L1 blockade in urothelial cancer. Study-level information: Samples came from 3 weeks, at the second dose, and 6 weeks into treatment. General observations from the study: Expansion of tumor-associated blood clones at 3 weeks was greater in durable-benefit patients. Below-median blood TCR clonality before treatment forecast better survival.

Time point meaning: pretreatment peripheral blood. J was trimmed by 6 bases and V by 7 bases; bases with no gene match: 10. Germline assignment: CDR1 SGHTS and CDR2 YDEGEE. This CDR3 has 13 amino acids. Using immunoSEQ multiplex PCR, the repertoire was profiled, and TCRdb retains in-frame clones only, with some absent. There are roughly 56,000 clones in the sample; around 83% occur only once, and 22% lies in the top ten. This clone was seen a handful of times. Its target is not known. The J gene is TRBJ2-7, the V gene TRBV5-8; TRBD1 agrees at 7 bases. The source was PBMCs, collected around atezolizumab (anti-PD-L1) treatment. The sequence was obtained from a man aged 60 to 69 with urothelial cancer. The CDR3, as DNA: TGTGCCAGCCCCCCCGGGACAGTACGCGAGCAGTACTTC. Its protein is CASPPGTVREQYF.